The T cell receptor (beta chain) described here comes from a study of blood T cell repertoires in COVID-19. V was pared by 4 bases and J by 0 bases, with 16 bases between. The CDR3 is 17 residues long. From germline, CDR1 is SNHLY and CDR2 FYNNEI. Profiled with immunoSEQ multiplex PCR; TCRdb holds only in-frame clones, not every one. The sample shows under 300,000 clones, 88% of them seen only once. The sequencing input was PBMCs or T cells enriched from blood (not recorded which). The gene calls are TRBV2 and TRBJ1-5; D is uncertain. The TCR was taken from a woman aged 55-70 years in a cohort exposed to, infected with or recovered from COVID-19 (not recorded which). CDR3: CASSGTRRTASNQPQHF. The CDR3 DNA reads as TGTGCCAGCAGTGGGACTCGACGGACCGCTAGCAATCAGCCCCAGCATTTT.